The 24 T cell receptor beta chains in this list originate from one sample, sequenced in a study of blood T cell repertoires in COVID-19. TCRdb keeps only in-frame clones here, not all; method: immunoSEQ multiplex PCR. The data hold about 200,000 clones, with 80% to 90% observed a single time. Sequencing was carried out using peripheral blood. The receptors were gathered from a man aged 55 to 70 who had recovered from COVID-19.

This clone has just one count. The chain couples TRBV10-2 to TRBJ2-7; 8 bases are a match to TRBD1. CDR1 WSHSY and CDR2 SAAADI come from the germline V gene. The CDR3 extends over 15 amino acids. V shed 3 bases, J shed 3 bases, and the junction held 7 bases outside the gene matches. The CDR3 sequence is CASSDTGTGDYEQYF. The CDR3 region has the DNA TGCGCCAGCAGTGACACCGGGACAGGAGACTACGAGCAGTACTTC.

J is TRBJ2-6 and V is TRBV5-1, with D uncertain. This CDR3 has 16 amino acids. Germline V CDR1 and CDR2: SGHRS, YFSETQ. The V gene lost 5 bases and the J gene lost 2 bases, with 14 bases spanning the gap. CDR3 residues: CASSREPGTGANVLTF. CDR3 nucleotides: TGCGCCAGCAGTCGAGAACCAGGTACTGGGGCCAACGTCCTGACTTTC.

The V call is TRBV7-3, the J call TRBJ1-2, with D maybe TRBD1 (6 bases). CDR3 length: 14 residues. V was pared by 3 bases and J by 7 bases, with 15 bases between. Per the germline V gene, CDR1 is SGHTA and CDR2 is FQGTGA. This CDR3 reads CASSFRSGDGGYTF. Here the CDR3 DNA reads TGTGCCAGCAGCTTCAGGTCAGGGGATGGTGGCTACACCTTC.

The gene calls are TRBV29-1 and TRBJ1-1, with D possibly TRBD1 on 5 matching bases. The CDR3 extends over 14 amino acids. Trimming removed 1 base at V and 3 bases at J, with 12 bases between. Germline assignment: CDR1 SQVTM and CDR2 ANQGSEA. The CDR3, as DNA: TGCAGCGTTGAAGGGGGCAGCCGGTACACTGAAGCTTTCTTT. Its translation is CSVEGGSRYTEAFF.

The chain couples TRBV19 to TRBJ1-2; D gene ambiguous. This CDR3 is 11 amino acids long. Per germline, CDR1 LNHDA and CDR2 SQIVND (reference sequence). The V end lost 7 bases, the J end lost 9 bases, and 12 bases lay between the germline ends. The CDR3 coding sequence is TGTGCCAGTACGTCCTACGATCGCTACACCTTC. Encoded protein: CASTSYDRYTF.

This chain connects TRBV15 to TRBJ2-7, with 8 bases matching TRBD1. J gave up 5 bases and V 3 bases, and 12 bases lay outside the gene matches. Germline V gene lookup returns CDR1 LNHNV and CDR2 YYDKDF (reference sequence). CDR3 length: 16 amino acids. The CDR3 here is CATSRYRGQAANEQYF. Here the CDR3 DNA reads TGTGCCACCAGCAGGTACCGGGGACAGGCGGCCAACGAGCAGTACTTC.

The genes are TRBV12-3 or TRBV12-4 and TRBJ1-2, with 8 bases that match TRBD1. The V and J ends lost 5 bases and 8 bases, in that order; junction bases with no gene match: 7. This CDR3 region has 13 residues. CDR3 in amino acids: CASSPHDRGGYTF. CDR3 coding DNA: TGTGCCAGCAGTCCGCACGACAGGGGAGGCTACACCTTC.

About this clone itself: Lacking the conserved final phenylalanine or tryptophan, this CDR3 likely reflects a read error. The DNA is left out, because the CDR3 cannot be placed on it with certainty; the CDR3 is given as TCRdb lists it. The chain joins TRBV29-1 to TRBJ1-2. The germline V gene encodes CDR1 SQVTM and CDR2 ANQGSEA. The CDR3 numbers 11 amino acids, ends counted. This chain's CDR3 is CSVEGRGFTLY.

DNA of the CDR3: TGTGCCAGCAGCTTAGGCAGATTCTCCGGGGAGCTGTTTTTT. It encodes CASSLGRFSGELFF. The chain has TRBV11-3 and TRBJ2-2; D is uncertain. The CDR3 contains 14 residues. V dropped 1 base and J dropped 6 bases, with 9 bases sitting between them. In germline, CDR1 is SGHNT, CDR2 YENEEA. Drawing the rest from reference TRBV11-3 and TRBJ2-2, the complete variable domain is EAGVVQSPRYKIIEKKQPVAFWCNPISGHNTLYWYLQNLGQGPELLIRYENEEAVDDSQLPKDRFSAERLKGVDSTLKIQPAELGDSAVYLCASSLGRFSGELFFGEGSRLTVL.

The rearrangement uses TRBV7-6 and TRBJ1-3; D uncertain. Germline CDR1 and CDR2: SGHVS and FNYEAQ. With 5 bases removed from V and 6 bases from J, the gap between germline ends came to 11 bases. The CDR3 length is 13 residues. The CDR3 sequence: CASSREYANTIYF. Written as DNA, the CDR3 is TGTGCCAGCAGCAGGGAGTACGCAAACACCATATATTTT.

This clone was counted a single time. V is TRBV19 and J is TRBJ2-1; D remains ambiguous. This CDR3 contains 13 residues. Trimming shortened V by 7 bases and J by 0 bases, and 7 bases separated the two germline ends. In germline, CDR1 is LNHDA, CDR2 SQIVND (reference sequence). The CDR3 bases are TGTGCCAGTAAAGCGTCCTCCTACAATGAGCAGTTCTTC. It is translated as CASKASSYNEQFF.

V is TRBV30 and J is TRBJ1-1; 8 nucleotides agree with TRBD1. Germline trimming cut 3 bases from V and 4 bases from J; bases unmatched to any gene: 7. Germline V CDR1 and CDR2: GTSNPN, SVGIG (reference sequence). This CDR3 is 14 amino acids long. The CDR3 DNA is TGTGCCTGGAGCACGGACAGGGTGGGCACTGAAGCTTTCTTT. It yields the protein CAWSTDRVGTEAFF. Variable domain in full (rest from reference TRBV30 and TRBJ1-1): SQTIHQWPATLVQPVGSPLSLECTVEGTSNPNLYWYRQAAGRGLQLLFYSVGIGQISSEVPQNLSASRPQDRQFILSSKKLLLSDSGFYLCAWSTDRVGTEAFFGQGTRLTVV.

The J gene is TRBJ2-1, the V gene TRBV30; weak D call: TRBD1 (6 bases). From germline, CDR1 is GTSNPN and CDR2 SVGIG (reference sequence). The CDR3 covers 17 residues. V lost 2 bases to trimming and J lost 0 bases, with 17 bases between them. This CDR3 reads CAWSPTGTSTSYNEQFF. CDR3 nucleotides: TGTGCCTGGAGTCCCACCGGGACAAGCACCTCCTACAATGAGCAGTTCTTC.

This clone was observed once. The chain combines TRBV6-4 with TRBJ2-7, with D possibly being TRBD2 (5 bases). Germline V gives CDR1 MRHNA, CDR2 SNTAGT. The CDR3 is made up of 13 amino acids. V dropped 2 bases and J dropped 6 bases, with 11 bases sitting between them. CDR3 sequence: CASSDAERSEQYF. The CDR3 bases are TGTGCCAGCAGTGACGCGGAGCGGTCCGAGCAGTACTTC.

J is TRBJ1-1 and V is TRBV30, with 8 bases lining up with TRBD1. CDR1 GTSNPN and CDR2 SVGIG come from the germline V gene (reference sequence). CDR3 length equals 17 residues. V was clipped by 1 base and J by 4 bases; unmatched bases: 14. CDR3 residues: CAWSGLRRQGAITEAFF. The CDR3 nucleotides read TGTGCCTGGAGTGGCTTAAGGCGCCAGGGGGCAATCACTGAAGCTTTCTTT.

This sequence joins TRBV7-9 and TRBJ1-5; the match to TRBD1 covers 7 bases. The CDR3 has 14 residues. Germline trimming cut 5 bases from V and 4 bases from J; bases unmatched to any gene: 5. Per the germline V gene, CDR1 is SEHNR and CDR2 is FQNEAQ (reference sequence). CDR3 sequence: CASSRGTANQPQHF. CDR3 DNA sequence: TGTGCCAGCAGCCGGGGGACAGCTAATCAGCCCCAGCATTTT.

For this clone: The junction differs from germline at one of its ends, possibly a read error. The chain has TRBV6-4 and TRBJ1-5; D perhaps matches TRBD1 (5 bases). The germline V gene has CDR1 MRHNA and CDR2 SNTAGT. The CDR3 extends over 16 amino acids. CDR3 protein: CAGSRYRGISGQPQHF. CDR3 nucleotide sequence: TGTGCCGGCAGCCGTTACCGGGGGATCTCGGGTCAGCCCCAGCATTTT.

J is TRBJ1-5 and V is TRBV12-5; D is perhaps TRBD1 (6 bases). Germline loops: CDR1 LGHNT, CDR2 FRNRAP. V gave up 6 bases and J gave up 7 bases, with 25 bases separating them. This CDR3 is 17 amino acids long. Here the CDR3 reads CASGGEKGGAGRQPQHF. For the CDR3, the DNA is TGTGCTAGTGGGGGGGAAAAGGGGGGGGCAGGAAGGCAGCCCCAGCATTTT.

The rearrangement joins TRBV3-1 (or the pseudogene TRBV3-2) to TRBJ1-5; TRBD1 matches 7 bases. Germline V gives CDR1 LGHDT, CDR2 YNNKEL (reference sequence). Losses at the gene ends were 5 bases for V and 0 bases for J; bases not matched to a gene: 13. There are 18 residues in the CDR3. The CDR3 is CASSSVTRQGSSNQPQHF. The CDR3 DNA is TGTGCCAGCAGCTCCGTTACAAGACAGGGAAGTAGCAATCAGCCCCAGCATTTT.

This chain connects TRBV27 to TRBJ2-7; TRBD2 matches at 9 bases. J lost 10 bases, V lost 3 bases, and 13 bases had no gene match. Germline lookup yields CDR1 MNHEY and CDR2 SMNVEV (reference sequence). This CDR3 is 15 amino acids long. CDR3 region: CASSFSGTSPYNQYF. The DNA of the CDR3 is TGTGCCAGCAGTTTCTCCGGGACTAGCCCATACAATCAGTACTTC.

V is TRBV6-4 and J is TRBJ2-1; 7 bases are shared with TRBD1. The CDR3 loop spans 13 amino acids. The germline V gene has CDR1 MRHNA and CDR2 SNTAGT. Trimming removed 4 bases from V and 10 bases from J; junction bases left unmatched: 7. The CDR3 DNA reads as TGTGCCAGCAGTGGTTACAGGGACAGCGAGCAGTTCTTC. Protein: CASSGYRDSEQFF.

The chain carries TRBV5-1 and TRBJ2-3, with TRBD1 matching 7 bases. The length of the CDR3 is 16 residues. The V segment lost 4 bases and the J segment 1 base; nucleotides outside the gene matches: 9. Looked up from germline, CDR1 is SGHRS and CDR2 is YFSETQ. CDR3 sequence (DNA): TGCGCCAGCAGCACCTCCGGGACAGTTCGCACAGATACGCAGTATTTT. Translation: CASSTSGTVRTDTQYF.

This rearrangement joins TRBV3-1 (or the pseudogene TRBV3-2) to TRBJ2-1, with TRBD2 matching over 7 bases. Germline trimming cut 5 bases from V and 10 bases from J; bases unmatched to any gene: 23. The CDR3 is made up of 18 amino acids. Germline CDR1 is LGHDT and CDR2 is YNNKEL (reference sequence). CDR3 sequence: CASSNLFTAAGTTREQFF. CDR3 nucleotides: TGTGCCAGCAGCAACCTTTTTACCGCCGCGGGGACTACAAGGGAGCAGTTCTTC.

The V and J genes are TRBV30 and TRBJ2-2; D possibly corresponds to TRBD1 (6 bases). The length of the CDR3 is 16 residues. V was clipped by 0 bases and J by 1 base, with 12 bases between them. Germline V lookup: CDR1 GTSNPN, CDR2 SVGIG (reference sequence). CDR3 sequence (DNA): TGTGCCTGGAGTGTACGAGTACAGGGGAACACCGGGGAGCTGTTTTTT. It codes for CAWSVRVQGNTGELFF.